This T cell receptor (beta chain) stems from a study of shared clonotypes between healthy human individuals. The donors, healthy adults who were HIV-negative, had experienced no recent acute infections or vaccinations. The repertoire was sequenced with immunoSEQ multiplex PCR; TCRdb's copy has only in-frame clones and lacks some. The sample yields more than 550,000 clones, 90% seen once. Germline CDR1 and CDR2: LNHDA and SQIVND (reference sequence). The CDR3 covers 14 residues. Trimming took 6 bases from V and 3 from J, leaving 12 bases between them. The rearrangement links TRBV19 to TRBJ2-1, with D possibly matching TRBD1 (5 bases). The sample taken for sequencing was memory CD8+ T cells from PBMCs. Specified subset: CD45RO+ cells pooled with CCR7-negative TemRA cells. This clonotype originated in a man aged 18 to 30 in good health. Some clones in this sample may be carry-over from other donors' samples. The CDR3 DNA follows: TGTGCCAGTAGACCCGAGGACAACTACAATGAGCAGTTCTTC. Its translation: CASRPEDNYNEQFF.